Below, one T cell receptor (beta chain) is given with its context. Its antigen is unidentified. This sample was taken from a study of CD8 T cells in ankylosing spondylitis. Notes on the study in general: Earlier reports found some motif variants in synovial fluid and blood in reactive arthritis. Reports say disease-linked clones showed up significantly more in matched ankylosing spondylitis synovial fluid. The study identified a TCR beta motif of under 10 highly homologous variants that appeared characteristic of ankylosing spondylitis blood.

TCRdb re-called the 5' RACE reads through MiXCR, storing one row per CDR3 protein. The sample lists 470,000 or so distinct CDR3 sequences; roughly a quarter were seen once. The germline gives CDR1 SNHLY, CDR2 FYNNEI. V gave up 8 bases and J gave up 0 bases; unmatched junction bases: 6. This CDR3 contains 14 residues. Material for sequencing was blood, either unsorted or a sorted T cell fraction (not recorded which). This clonotype was sampled from a male donor with ankylosing spondylitis. The chain links TRBV2 to TRBJ2-7, with TRBD1 matching over 8 bases. The CDR3, as DNA: TGTGCCAGCCTTCGCAGGGGGCCCTCCTACGAGCAGTACTTC. Its protein is CASLRRGPSYEQYF.